A selection of T cell receptor beta chains follows, all from one sample in a study of CD8 T cells in ankylosing spondylitis. TCRdb used MiXCR to reprocess the 5' RACE reads, holding one entry per CDR3 protein. The sample has some 92,000 distinct CDR3 sequences; about 27% are singletons. Input material: blood, either unsorted or a sorted T cell fraction (not recorded which). Receptors were obtained from a male donor with ankylosing spondylitis or in good health (not recorded which). The CDR3 runs from the conserved cysteine through the conserved F or W. Each record gives: CDR3 protein, CDR3 DNA, V gene, CDR3 length, clone size, J gene, D gene. D genes are given only for firm matches. Where a row states a size, it is once, few, many or the class of an expanded clone; other rows omit it.

CDR3aa: CASSQSRQEFAEAFF
CDR3nt: TGTGCCAGCTCACAGTCCCGCCAGGAATTTGCTGAAGCTTTCTTT
v_gene: TRBV18
len: 15
abundance: -
j_gene: TRBJ1-1
d_gene: -

CDR3aa: CASTGGTGAYNEQFF
CDR3nt: TGTGCCAGCACCGGCGGGACAGGGGCCTACAATGAGCAGTTCTTC
v_gene: TRBV6-1
len: 15
abundance: few
j_gene: TRBJ2-1
d_gene: TRBD1

CDR3aa: CASSRTLSQPQHF
CDR3nt: TGTGCCAGCAGCCGGACCTTGTCCCAGCCCCAGCATTTT
v_gene: TRBV3-1
len: 13
abundance: few
j_gene: TRBJ1-5
d_gene: -

CDR3aa: CSARLLEETQYF
CDR3nt: TGCAGTGCTAGGTTGCTTGAAGAGACCCAGTACTTC
v_gene: TRBV20-1
len: 12
abundance: once
j_gene: TRBJ2-5
d_gene: -

CDR3aa: CASSEGGFGTEAFF
CDR3nt: TGTGCCAGCAGTGAAGGTGGGTTTGGCACTGAAGCTTTCTTT
v_gene: TRBV25-1
len: 14
abundance: -
j_gene: TRBJ1-1
d_gene: -

CDR3aa: CASSLGSTNEKLFF
CDR3nt: TGCGCCAGCAGCTTGGGGTCAACTAATGAAAAACTGTTTTTT
v_gene: TRBV5-1
len: 14
abundance: -
j_gene: TRBJ1-4
d_gene: -

CDR3aa: CASSFVRVPYEQYF
CDR3nt: TGTGCCAGCAGTTTTGTGCGAGTCCCCTACGAGCAGTACTTC
v_gene: TRBV27
len: 14
abundance: -
j_gene: TRBJ2-7
d_gene: -

CDR3aa: CAISGGQETQYF
CDR3nt: TGTGCCATCAGTGGGGGTCAAGAGACCCAGTACTTC
v_gene: TRBV10-3
len: 12
abundance: -
j_gene: TRBJ2-5
d_gene: -

CDR3aa: CASSQGKLLGTGNTIYF
CDR3nt: TGTGCCAGCAGCCAAGGAAAATTATTGGGTACTGGAAACACCATATATTTT
v_gene: TRBV4-2
len: 17
abundance: -
j_gene: TRBJ1-3
d_gene: -

CDR3aa: CSARGARAGGSDEQYF
CDR3nt: TGCAGTGCTAGAGGAGCTAGAGCGGGAGGGAGTGACGAGCAGTACTTC
v_gene: TRBV20-1
len: 16
abundance: -
j_gene: TRBJ2-7
d_gene: TRBD2

CDR3aa: CASSSSGGGGPNYGYTF
CDR3nt: TGTGCCAGCAGTTCCTCGGGTGGGGGGGGACCTAACTATGGCTACACCTTC
v_gene: TRBV12-3/TRBV12-4
len: 17
abundance: -
j_gene: TRBJ1-2
d_gene: -